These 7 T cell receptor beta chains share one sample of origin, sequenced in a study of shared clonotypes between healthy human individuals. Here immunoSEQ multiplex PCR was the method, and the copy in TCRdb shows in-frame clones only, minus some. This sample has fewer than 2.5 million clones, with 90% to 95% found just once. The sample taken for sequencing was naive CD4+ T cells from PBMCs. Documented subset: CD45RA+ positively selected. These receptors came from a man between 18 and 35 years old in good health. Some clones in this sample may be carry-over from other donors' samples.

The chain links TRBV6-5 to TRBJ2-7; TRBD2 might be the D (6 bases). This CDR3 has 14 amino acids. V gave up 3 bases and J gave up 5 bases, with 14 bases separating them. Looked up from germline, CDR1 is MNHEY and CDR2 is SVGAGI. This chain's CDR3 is CASSYNRGLNEQYF. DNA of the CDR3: TGTGCCAGCAGTTATAACCGGGGGTTAAACGAGCAGTACTTC.

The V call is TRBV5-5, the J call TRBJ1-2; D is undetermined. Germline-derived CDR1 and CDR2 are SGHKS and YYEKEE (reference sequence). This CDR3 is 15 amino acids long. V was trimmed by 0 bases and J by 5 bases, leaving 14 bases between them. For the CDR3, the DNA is TGTGCCAGCAGCTTGGGAGCCGGCAGCGGGTATGGCTACACCTTC. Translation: CASSLGAGSGYGYTF. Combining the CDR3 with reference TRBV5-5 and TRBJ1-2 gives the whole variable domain DAGVTQSPTHLIKTRGQQVTLRCSPISGHKSVSWYQQVLGQGPQFIFQYYEKEERGRGNFPDRFSARQFPNYSSELNVNALLLGDSALYLCASSLGAGSGYGYTFGSGTRLTVV.

In DNA, the CDR3 is TGTGCCAGCAGCCCGATAAGTACTAGCAGCAGCTACGAGCAGTACTTC. As protein: CASSPISTSSSYEQYF. The chain carries TRBV7-2 and TRBJ2-7; D may be TRBD2 (6 bases). Germline loops: CDR1 SGHTA, CDR2 FQGNSA. CDR3 length: 16 residues. The V and J ends lost 5 bases and 3 bases respectively, with 20 bases between them.

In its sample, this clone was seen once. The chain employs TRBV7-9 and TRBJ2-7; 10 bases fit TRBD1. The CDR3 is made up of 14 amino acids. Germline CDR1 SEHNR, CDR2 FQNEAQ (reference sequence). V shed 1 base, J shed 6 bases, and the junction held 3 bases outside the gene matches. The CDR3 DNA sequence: TGTGCCAGCAGCTTAGTTGGGACAGGGGTCGAGCAGTACTTC. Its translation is CASSLVGTGVEQYF.

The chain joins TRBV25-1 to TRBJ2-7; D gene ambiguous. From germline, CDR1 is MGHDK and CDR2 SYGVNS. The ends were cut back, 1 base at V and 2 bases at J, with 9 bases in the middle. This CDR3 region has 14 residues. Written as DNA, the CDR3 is TGTGCCAGCAGTGAATTCGGCTCAACCTACGAGCAGTACTTC. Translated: CASSEFGSTYEQYF.

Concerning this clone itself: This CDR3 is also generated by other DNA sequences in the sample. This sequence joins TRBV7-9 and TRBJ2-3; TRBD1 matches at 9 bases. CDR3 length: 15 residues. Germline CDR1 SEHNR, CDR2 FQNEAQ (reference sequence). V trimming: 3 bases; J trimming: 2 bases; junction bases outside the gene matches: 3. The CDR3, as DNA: TGTGCCAGCAGCTTGGGGACAGGGAACACAGATACGCAGTATTTT. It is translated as CASSLGTGNTDTQYF.

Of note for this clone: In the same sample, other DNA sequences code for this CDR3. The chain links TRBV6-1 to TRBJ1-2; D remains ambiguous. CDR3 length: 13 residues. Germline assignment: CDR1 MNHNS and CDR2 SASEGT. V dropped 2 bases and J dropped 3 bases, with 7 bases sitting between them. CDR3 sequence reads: CASSERGDYGYTF. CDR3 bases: TGTGCCAGCAGTGAACGGGGAGACTATGGCTACACCTTC.